This T cell receptor beta chain was sequenced during a study of blood T cells in healthy people across ages. Ranging in age from about 6 to 100, the donors were healthy Caucasian individuals from Russia. Each sample provided at least 5 micrograms of extracted total RNA. A second PCR of roughly 7 to 11 cycles used a sample-barcoded 5' primer and a J-beta primer mix. TCRdb passed the 5' RACE reads through MiXCR, listing each CDR3 protein once. Here the sample spans 1.5 million to 2 million distinct CDR3 sequences, about 50% being singletons. Sequencing was carried out using blood. The sequence came from a woman aged 40 to 50 in good health.

CDR3 DNA: TGTGCCAGCAGCTTAGTAGGGAGGGCTAATGAAAAACTGTTTTTT. The encoded protein is CASSLVGRANEKLFF. This chain uses TRBV7-2 with TRBJ1-4; D not resolved. Trimming took 1 base from V and 3 from J, leaving 9 bases between them. This CDR3 spans 15 amino acids. The V gene's germline CDR1 is SGHTA and CDR2 FQGNSA.